This T cell receptor beta chain originates from a study of PD-1 blockade in classical Hodgkin lymphoma. The study's findings and limits: Whoever responded completely had baseline diversity much like that seen in newly diagnosed patients.

This clone has only one observation. Its antigen is still unknown. All patients experienced relapse after autologous stem cell transplantation, and brentuximab vedotin exposure was variable. This CDR3 has 14 amino acids. V dropped 3 bases and J dropped 1; count of bases not matched to a gene: 3. Germline CDR1 reads SGHRS; CDR2 reads YFSETQ. Method: immunoSEQ multiplex PCR; TCRdb's copy keeps in-frame clones and lacks some. Among 50,000 to 85,000 clones listed, 71% were seen once. Specimen: peripheral blood mononuclear cells (PBMCs), collected before the second cycle of nivolumab. The rearrangement links TRBV5-1 to TRBJ1-1; 7 nucleotides agree with TRBD1. The sequence was obtained from a human donor with classical Hodgkin lymphoma. CDR3 sequence reads: CASSSGQQNTEAFF. For the CDR3, the DNA is TGCGCCAGCAGCTCGGGACAGCAGAACACTGAAGCTTTCTTT.